This TCR beta chain emerged from a study of beta chain features in type 1 diabetes. On this clone itself: As yet, its antigen is unknown.

The study reverse transcribed the entire isolated RNA, so it sequenced expressed TCRB transcripts. Generated by immunoSEQ multiplex PCR, the TCRdb table keeps only in-frame clones and is missing some. Seen here are a few hundred thousand clones, over 8.5% observed once, and the top ten hold about 0.63%. The CDR3 is 12 residues long. With 2 bases removed from V and 5 bases from J, the gap between germline ends came to 6 bases. Germline-derived CDR1 and CDR2 are MNHNY and SVGAGI (reference sequence). Notes on the study in general: Type 1 diabetes patients showed a moderate but significant shortening of TCRB CDR3s in all four CD4+ subsets.

The TCR was taken from a man between 25 and 39 years old with type 1 diabetes. The sequencing sample was made of central memory CD4+ T cells from blood. The J gene is TRBJ1-1, the V gene TRBV6-6; D is undetermined. The CDR3 spells CASSYRETEAFF. The CDR3 DNA sequence: TGTGCCAGCAGTTACAGGGAGACTGAAGCTTTCTTT.